The rows below give T cell receptor beta chains drawn from one sample of a study of blood T cells in healthy people across ages. MiXCR, run by TCRdb on the 5' RACE reads, gives a single entry per CDR3 protein. The sample lists over 700,000 distinct CDR3 sequences; 20% to 25% were seen once. This sample also belongs to another study, concerning T cells of mothers and their children.

The sequencing sample was made of blood. Source of these receptors: a boy younger than 18 in good health. Each CDR3 is given with its conserved first and last residue. D genes are given only for firm matches. The size of a clone is reported for some rows only, either as once, few or many, or as a class for expanded clones.

CDR3 protein | CDR3 DNA | clone size | J gene | V gene | D gene
CASSFRDGYEQYF | TGTGCCAGCAGTTTCCGGGACGGCTACGAGCAGTACTTC | few | TRBJ2-7 | TRBV28 | .
CSVYDGTAYEQYF | TGCAGCGTTTACGACGGAACAGCTTACGAGCAGTACTTC | few | TRBJ2-7 | TRBV29-1 | .
CASSAKAGGWMDTQYF | TGTGCCAGCAGCGCAAAAGCGGGGGGGTGGATGGATACGCAGTATTTT | . | TRBJ2-3 | TRBV9 | TRBD2
CASSQHQGGAYEQYF | TGTGCCAGCAGCCAACATCAGGGGGGCGCCTACGAGCAGTACTTC | few | TRBJ2-7 | TRBV7-2 | .
CASSPTRTGEDEKLFF | TGTGCCAGCAGCCCCACCCGGACAGGGGAGGATGAAAAACTGTTTTTT | . | TRBJ1-4 | TRBV7-6 | TRBD1
CASSQETTITEAFF | TGCGCCAGCAGCCAAGAGACAACTATCACTGAAGCTTTCTTT | . | TRBJ1-1 | TRBV4-1 | .
CASSFDTNTEAFF | TGTGCCAGCAGCTTTGACACGAACACTGAAGCTTTCTTT | few | TRBJ1-1 | TRBV7-9 | .
CASMGGGLEETQYF | TGTGCCAGCATGGGCGGTGGCTTAGAAGAGACCCAGTACTTC | . | TRBJ2-5 | TRBV28 | .
CASSLGPMRGNSYNEQFF | TGTGCCAGCAGCTTAGGCCCCATGCGGGGAAATTCCTACAATGAGCAGTTCTTC | . | TRBJ2-1 | TRBV7-4 | .
CASSFLGVEEKLFF | TGTGCCAGCAGCTTCTTGGGGGTTGAAGAAAAACTGTTTTTT | few | TRBJ1-4 | TRBV7-2 | .
CSARGGRAGDANEQYF | TGCAGTGCTAGAGGGGGTAGGGCGGGGGACGCTAACGAGCAGTACTTC | few | TRBJ2-7 | TRBV20-1 | TRBD2
CASSYISGRHTEAFF | TGTGCCAGCAGTTATATTTCCGGGAGACACACTGAAGCTTTCTTT | few | TRBJ1-1 | TRBV28 | .
CASSWAVLNNEQFF | TGTGCCAGCAGCTGGGCAGTACTAAACAATGAGCAGTTCTTC | . | TRBJ2-1 | TRBV28 | .
CASTTETVPNYGYTF | TGTGCCAGCACCACGGAGACTGTTCCTAACTATGGCTACACCTTC | . | TRBJ1-2 | TRBV6-1 | .
CSLPGGRSSYNEQFF | TGCAGTCTCCCGGGGGGGCGCTCCTCCTACAATGAGCAGTTCTTC | few | TRBJ2-1 | TRBV20-1 | TRBD2
CASSSLIAGGPDTQYF | TGCGCCAGCAGCTCACTAATAGCGGGAGGGCCGGATACGCAGTATTTT | few | TRBJ2-3 | TRBV4-1 | TRBD2
CSLHWGYNEQFF | TGCAGCCTCCACTGGGGATACAATGAGCAGTTCTTC | . | TRBJ2-1 | TRBV29-1 | .
CASRSPGDANYGYTF | TGTGCCAGCAGATCACCAGGGGACGCTAACTATGGCTACACCTTC | few | TRBJ1-2 | TRBV7-2 | .
CSVEDTGSYEQYF | TGCAGCGTTGAAGATACCGGATCCTACGAGCAGTACTTC | few | TRBJ2-7 | TRBV29-1 | .
CASSDGAENTGELFF | TGTGCCAGCAGTGACGGGGCCGAGAACACCGGGGAGCTGTTTTTT | . | TRBJ2-2 | TRBV25-1 | .
CASSLVFVAKNIQYF | TGCGCCAGCAGCTTGGTTTTCGTAGCCAAAAACATTCAGTACTTC | . | TRBJ2-4 | TRBV5-1 | .
CASSDRGTYEQYF | TGTGCCAGCAGTGACAGGGGGACCTACGAGCAGTACTTC | few | TRBJ2-7 | TRBV2 | TRBD1
CASSDDSLETQYF | TGTGCCAGCAGTGACGACAGCTTAGAGACCCAGTACTTC | many | TRBJ2-5 | TRBV2 | .
CASSLVQGFSGNTIYF | TGTGCCAGCAGCTTAGTCCAAGGGTTCTCTGGAAACACCATATATTTT | few | TRBJ1-3 | TRBV11-2 | .
CASSQGTQYQETQYF | TGCGCCAGCAGCCAAGGGACTCAGTACCAAGAGACCCAGTACTTC | . | TRBJ2-5 | TRBV4-1 | .
CASSQVIRRGIPYNEQFF | TGTGCCAGCAGCCAAGTAATTCGGCGGGGGATCCCCTACAATGAGCAGTTCTTC | . | TRBJ2-1 | TRBV4-2 | TRBD2
CASSFWRVNYEQYF | TGTGCCAGCAGTTTTTGGAGGGTCAATTACGAGCAGTACTTC | few | TRBJ2-7 | TRBV12-3/TRBV12-4 | .
CASSATSGYQETQYF | TGTGCCAGCAGTGCGACTAGTGGGTACCAAGAGACCCAGTACTTC | few | TRBJ2-5 | TRBV28 | .
CASSGGRGEKLFF | TGTGCCAGCAGTGGGGGGAGGGGTGAAAAACTGTTTTTT | few | TRBJ1-4 | TRBV2 | .
CASSLRETGVYNSPLHF | TGTGCCAGCAGTCTCCGGGAGACAGGGGTCTATAATTCACCCCTCCACTTT | few | TRBJ1-6 | TRBV27 | TRBD1
CASSLWDAYEQYF | TGTGCCAGCAGTTTATGGGACGCCTACGAGCAGTACTTC | few | TRBJ2-7 | TRBV12-3/TRBV12-4 | .
CSARFDDRPNEKLFF | TGCAGTGCTAGATTTGACGACAGGCCTAATGAAAAACTGTTTTTT | few | TRBJ1-4 | TRBV20-1 | .
CASTGLSDEQFF | TGTGCCAGCACCGGACTTTCCGATGAGCAGTTCTTC | . | TRBJ2-1 | TRBV27 | .
CASSQGRASGGKNTQYF | TGCGCCAGCAGCCAAGGGCGGGCTAGCGGGGGTAAAAATACGCAGTATTTT | . | TRBJ2-3 | TRBV4-1 | TRBD2
CASSLDEVWGSSYNEQFF | TGTGCCAGCAGTTTAGATGAAGTTTGGGGTTCCTCCTACAATGAGCAGTTCTTC | . | TRBJ2-1 | TRBV12-3/TRBV12-4 | .
CASRTNGRGYEQYF | TGTGCCAGCAGAACCAACGGCAGGGGCTACGAGCAGTACTTC | . | TRBJ2-7 | TRBV6-6 | .
CATIPRDSDTQYF | TGTGCCACCATCCCCAGGGATTCAGATACGCAGTATTTT | few | TRBJ2-3 | TRBV24-1 | .
CATSPWRDEQFF | TGTGCCACCAGCCCTTGGCGGGATGAGCAGTTCTTC | . | TRBJ2-1 | TRBV15 | .
CASGDPGLANPRDTQYF | TGTGCCAGCGGGGACCCGGGACTAGCGAACCCTAGGGATACGCAGTATTTT | . | TRBJ2-3 | TRBV2 | TRBD2
CASSLGSQSNQPQHF | TGTGCCAGCAGCTTAGGGAGTCAGAGCAATCAGCCCCAGCATTTT | . | TRBJ1-5 | TRBV7-2 | .
CASSTYGSSGLQETQYF | TGTGCCAGCAGCACCTACGGGTCTAGCGGACTCCAAGAGACCCAGTACTTC | few | TRBJ2-5 | TRBV7-9 | TRBD2
CASSRGRAGQNTEAFF | TGTGCCAGCAGTCGCGGGCGTGCAGGGCAGAACACTGAAGCTTTCTTT | few | TRBJ1-1 | TRBV9 | .
CSARVPPNRYTF | TGCAGTGCTAGAGTACCTCCAAATCGCTACACCTTC | few | TRBJ1-2 | TRBV20-1 | .
CRTGERDYGYTF | TGCAGAACAGGGGAACGGGACTATGGCTACACCTTC | few | TRBJ1-2 | TRBV29-1 | TRBD1
CAITGGRGDEQFF | TGTGCCATCACGGGCGGGAGGGGCGATGAGCAGTTCTTC | . | TRBJ2-1 | TRBV10-3 | TRBD2
CASSLAFGTGSIEQYF | TGTGCCAGCAGCTTAGCGTTCGGGACAGGGTCAATAGAGCAGTACTTC | few | TRBJ2-5 | TRBV7-2 | TRBD1
CASYSGTEQFF | TGTGCCAGCTATTCCGGGACAGAGCAGTTCTTC | . | TRBJ2-1 | TRBV2 | .
CASRGTASLGYTF | TGTGCCAGCAGAGGGACGGCAAGTTTGGGCTACACCTTC | few | TRBJ1-2 | TRBV6-5 | .
CASSPTTEKNSPLHF | TGCGCCAGCAGCCCGACGACAGAAAAAAATTCACCCCTCCACTTT | . | TRBJ1-6 | TRBV5-1 | .
CATSDNRGRNNEQFF | TGTGCCACCAGTGATAACAGGGGTAGGAACAATGAGCAGTTCTTC | . | TRBJ2-1 | TRBV24-1 | TRBD1
CASSPTAGADEQFF | TGTGCCAGCAGCCCGACCGCGGGGGCGGATGAGCAGTTCTTC | once | TRBJ2-1 | TRBV7-8 | .
CASSQQRLPGEKLFF | TGTGCCAGCAGCCAGCAGAGGCTGCCTGGAGAAAAACTGTTTTTT | few | TRBJ1-4 | TRBV2 | .
CASSLGLGQGAANYGYTF | TGTGCCAGCAGTTTAGGATTGGGACAGGGGGCCGCTAACTATGGCTACACCTTC | . | TRBJ1-2 | TRBV28 | TRBD1
CASSLEAVQVTEAFF | TGCGCCAGCAGCTTGGAGGCAGTACAGGTGACTGAAGCTTTCTTT | . | TRBJ1-1 | TRBV5-1 | .